The next 10 T cell receptor beta chains were all read from a single sample in a study of post-analysis software for immune sequencing data. General study findings and limits: Relative to controls, patients had about 5 TRBV segments at higher frequency, with TRBV5-6, TRBV5-1 and TRBV20-1 among these.

Unique molecular identifiers tagged the TCR beta cDNA libraries. Using its own MiXCR run on the PCR reads, TCRdb lists one record per CDR3 protein. In the table there are about 820,000 distinct CDR3 sequences, around 50% of which are singletons. These receptors are not linked to any known antigen. The specimen was blood. The receptor source for this set is a girl aged 10 to 17 with multiple sclerosis.

This clonotype was recorded a few times. The gene calls are TRBV20-1 and TRBJ2-5, with 11 bases identical to TRBD2. Germline-derived CDR1 and CDR2 are DFQATT and SNEGSKA (reference sequence). The CDR3 has 15 amino acids. Unmatched junction bases numbered 5, after V lost 3 bases and J lost 2 bases. CDR3 residues: CSARAVAGGQETQYF. The CDR3 DNA reads TGCAGTGCTAGGGCCGTAGCGGGGGGGCAAGAGACCCAGTACTTC.

This clonotype was seen just once. V is TRBV4-2 and J is TRBJ2-7, with 8 nucleotides matching TRBD1. V dropped 0 bases and J dropped 3; count of bases not matched to a gene: 7. CDR1 and CDR2 from the germline V gene are LGHNA and YNFKEQ. This CDR3 has 16 amino acids. The CDR3 sequence is CASSQEEGQGNYEQYF. The CDR3 DNA is TGTGCCAGCAGCCAAGAAGAAGGACAGGGAAACTACGAGCAGTACTTC.

This clonotype appeared a few times. The CDR3 DNA reads TGTGCCATCAGTGAGAGGACAGATGGCTACACCTTC. Translated, it gives CAISERTDGYTF. The chain joins TRBV10-3 to TRBJ1-2; D is possibly TRBD1 (6 bases). The CDR3 totals 12 residues. Germline loops: CDR1 ENHRY, CDR2 SYGVKD. V dropped 2 bases and J dropped 6 bases, with 7 bases sitting between them.

The CDR3, as DNA: TGTGCCAGCAGCGACAGTCCCTTCTCCTACGAGCAGTACTTC. It yields the protein CASSDSPFSYEQYF. The genes are TRBV6-5 and TRBJ2-7; D might be TRBD1 (5 bases). This CDR3 is built from 14 residues. V shed 6 bases and J shed 0 bases, with 12 bases lying between them. Germline V lookup: CDR1 MNHEY, CDR2 SVGAGI.

The chain recombines TRBV20-1 with TRBJ2-1; 9 bases are a match to TRBD2. CDR3 length: 14 residues. The V and J ends lost 1 base and 5 bases, in that order; junction bases with no gene match: 3. Germline V gives CDR1 DFQATT, CDR2 SNEGSKA (reference sequence). CDR3 in amino acids: CSARGGGANNEQFF. CDR3 nucleotides: TGCAGTGCTAGAGGCGGGGGGGCCAACAATGAGCAGTTCTTC.

This clonotype was picked up a small number of times. The chain couples TRBV12-3 or TRBV12-4 to TRBJ2-3; TRBD2 matches at 11 bases. J was trimmed by 5 bases and V by 3 bases; bases with no gene match: 1. This CDR3 comprises 14 residues. CDR3: CASSFSGGEDTQYF. Written as DNA, the CDR3 is TGTGCCAGCAGTTTTAGCGGGGGGGAAGATACGCAGTATTTT.

This clonotype was found a few times. This CDR3 is CASSLWGAQEQETQYF. CDR3 sequence (DNA): TGTGCCAGCAGCTTATGGGGGGCGCAGGAGCAAGAGACCCAGTACTTC. The rearrangement links TRBV7-2 to TRBJ2-5; possibly TRBD1 or TRBD2 for D (6 bases each). V lost 2 bases, J lost 2 bases, and 15 bases lay in between. The CDR3 length is 16 residues. CDR1 is SGHTA and CDR2 is FQGNSA in the germline V gene.

This chain connects TRBV3-1 to TRBJ2-4; D is perhaps TRBD2 (7 bases). Germline CDR1 LGHDT, CDR2 YNNKEL (reference sequence). Deletions cut 3 bases from V and 8 bases from J, with 14 bases between. The CDR3 runs to 14 residues. CDR3 sequence (DNA): TGTGCCAGCAGCCAGGCGGGGGCGGCGGACATTCAGTACTTC. The encoded protein is CASSQAGAADIQYF.

The V gene is TRBV12-5, the J gene TRBJ2-1; the D gene is possibly TRBD2 (5 bases). Per the germline V gene, CDR1 is LGHNT and CDR2 is FRNRAP. The ends were cut back, 4 bases at V and 3 bases at J, with 10 bases in the middle. This CDR3 is 14 amino acids long. The CDR3 DNA reads as TGTGCTAGTGGTTGGGCCACTAGCTACAATGAGCAGTTCTTC. It specifies CASGWATSYNEQFF.

Written as DNA, the CDR3 is TGTGCCAGCAGTAAACCGGGACAGGGGGTCTACAATGAGCAGTTCTTC. Translating gives CASSKPGQGVYNEQFF. This rearrangement joins TRBV2 to TRBJ2-1; 11 bases are shared with TRBD1. CDR1 is SNHLY, CDR2 FYNNEI, per germline. The ends lost 5 bases at V and 3 bases at J; junction bases unmatched: 6. The CDR3 spans 16 residues. Looking up the rest from reference TRBV2 and TRBJ2-1 gives the full variable domain: EPEVTQTPSHQVTQMGQEVILRCVPISNHLYFYWYRQILGQKVEFLVSFYNNEISEKSEIFDDQFSVERPDGSNFTLKIRSTKLEDSAMYFCASSKPGQGVYNEQFFGPGTRLTVL.